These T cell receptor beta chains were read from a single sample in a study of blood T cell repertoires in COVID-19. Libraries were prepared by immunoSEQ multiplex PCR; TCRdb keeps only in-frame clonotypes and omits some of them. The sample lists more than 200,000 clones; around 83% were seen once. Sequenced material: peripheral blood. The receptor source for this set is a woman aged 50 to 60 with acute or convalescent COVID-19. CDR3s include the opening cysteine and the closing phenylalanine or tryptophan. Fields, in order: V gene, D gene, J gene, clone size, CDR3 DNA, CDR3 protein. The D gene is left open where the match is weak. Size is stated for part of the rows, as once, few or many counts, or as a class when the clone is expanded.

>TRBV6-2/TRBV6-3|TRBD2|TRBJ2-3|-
TGTGCCAGCAGCCCTCGACTAGCGGGAGGGAGCACAGATACGCAGTATTTT
CASSPRLAGGSTDTQYF
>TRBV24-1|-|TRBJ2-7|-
TGTGCCACCAGTGACCCCCGGGGGAGCTCCTACGAGCAGTACTTC
CATSDPRGSSYEQYF
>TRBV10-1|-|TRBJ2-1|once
TGCGCCAGCAGTGACATAACTGCGAGCTCCTACAATGAGCAGTTCTTC
CASSDITASSYNEQFF
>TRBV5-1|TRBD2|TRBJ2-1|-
TGCGCCAGCAGCTCCGGAGCGGGAGACTCCTACAATGAGCAGTTCTTC
CASSSGAGDSYNEQFF
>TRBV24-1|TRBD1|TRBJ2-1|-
TGTGCCACCAGTGATAGGACAGGGGGGTCTTACAATGAGCAGTTCTTC
CATSDRTGGSYNEQFF
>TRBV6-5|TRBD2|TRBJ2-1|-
TGTGCCAGCAGAAACCGACTAGCGGGATTCAATGAGCAGTTCTTC
CASRNRLAGFNEQFF
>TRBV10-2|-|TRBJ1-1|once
TGCGCCAGCATTCCCCCGGCGGGAGCTGAAGCTTTCTTT
CASIPPAGAEAFF
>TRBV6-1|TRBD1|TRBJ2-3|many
TGTGCCAGCAGTGATCCGGGACAGGGTACAGATACGCAGTATTTT
CASSDPGQGTDTQYF
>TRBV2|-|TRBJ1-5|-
TGTGCCAGCAGTCTTGACAGCGATCAGCCCCAGCATTTT
CASSLDSDQPQHF
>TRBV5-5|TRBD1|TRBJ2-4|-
TGTGCCAGCAGCTTGAGACCGGGACAGGGATCGGACATTCAGTACTTC
CASSLRPGQGSDIQYF
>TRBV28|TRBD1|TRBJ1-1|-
TGTGCCAGCACCCCGACCCGGGACAGTAAAGCTTTCTTT
CASTPTRDSKAFF
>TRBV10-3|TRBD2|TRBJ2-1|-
TGTGCCATCAGTGAAAAAGCGGGATCCCGCCATGAGCAGTTCTTC
CAISEKAGSRHEQFF
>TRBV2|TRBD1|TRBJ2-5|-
TGTGCCAGCAGAACAGGGGGCGGAGAGACCCAGTACTTC
CASRTGGGETQYF
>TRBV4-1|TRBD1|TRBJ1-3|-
TGCGCCAGCAGCCAAGATGTTAAAAACAGGGGCTCTGGAAACACCATATATTTT
CASSQDVKNRGSGNTIYF
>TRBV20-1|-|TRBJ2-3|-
TGCAGTGGGTACAGCCGAGATACGCAGTATTTT
CSGYSRDTQYF
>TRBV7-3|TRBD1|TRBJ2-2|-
TGTGCCAGCAGCCCCAGGGACAGGGGAAACACCGGGGAGCTGTTTTTT
CASSPRDRGNTGELFF
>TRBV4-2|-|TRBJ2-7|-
TGTGCCAGCAGCCAAGATCGGGTTCGCGAGCAGTACTTC
CASSQDRVREQYF
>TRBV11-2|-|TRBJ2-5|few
TGTGCCAGCAGCTTACGGGACTTCCAAGAGACCCAGTACTTC
CASSLRDFQETQYF
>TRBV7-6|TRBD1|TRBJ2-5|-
TGTGCCAGCAGCACAACAGGGGCCCAGTACTTC
CASSTTGAQYF
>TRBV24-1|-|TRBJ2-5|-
TGTGCCACCAGTGATTTGTGGGCAGGGGGGAAGGTAGAGACCCAGTACTTC
CATSDLWAGGKVETQYF